This note documents a single TCR beta chain sequence. What it binds is not known. In the PCR, 60 Vbeta and 13 Jbeta primers were used. Assay used: immunoSEQ multiplex PCR; TCRdb lists only in-frame clones, some missing. Among about 160,000 clones listed, approximately 79% were seen once. The data derive from a study of cytomegalovirus exposure and HLA in healthy donors. V lost 1 base and J lost 8, with 13 bases in between. The CDR3 is 14 amino acids. Germline assignment: CDR1 SGHNT and CDR2 YYREEE (reference sequence). General study points: Sequencing likely caused a cluster of highly shared sequence variants.

Input material: PBMCs. The chain couples TRBV5-4 to TRBJ2-1, with D tentatively TRBD2 (5 bases). The TCR was taken from a human donor in good health. The CDR3 here is CASSLRVDGDEQFF. CDR3 DNA sequence: TGTGCCAGCAGCTTGCGGGTGGACGGGGATGAGCAGTTCTTC.